A single sample gave rise to the 15 T cell receptor beta chains below, sequenced in a study of radiation and T cells in renal cell carcinoma. Repertoires were generated with immunoSEQ multiplex PCR, while TCRdb's copy carries only in-frame clones and drops some. The repertoire holds some 120,000 clones, with roughly four fifths as singletons. Regarding time point: blood 2 weeks post-SBRT. Treatment defined: 15 Gy SBRT to primary tumor, nephrectomy 4 weeks later. The sample consisted of blood, taken from a patient whose treatment included radiotherapy and nephrectomy. The receptor source for this set is a man between 50 and 59 years old with renal cell carcinoma.

The chain joins TRBV5-4 to TRBJ2-7; 7 positions agree with TRBD2. In germline, CDR1 is SGHNT, CDR2 YYREEE (reference sequence). Germline trimming cut 0 bases from V and 3 bases from J; bases unmatched to any gene: 3. This CDR3 is built from 14 residues. CDR3 DNA sequence: TGTGCCAGCAGCTTGGTAACTAGCGTCTACGAGCAGTACTTC. This encodes CASSLVTSVYEQYF.

This clone was observed many times. The chain combines TRBV7-2 with TRBJ1-3; weak D call: TRBD1 (5 bases). The length of the CDR3 is 14 residues. Between the trimmed V and J ends, which lost 8 bases and 4 bases, there was a span of 15 bases. Per germline, CDR1 SGHTA and CDR2 FQGNSA. The CDR3 nucleotides read TGTGCCAGCGCAAAGGCAAACAGGGGAAACACCATATATTTT. It yields the protein CASAKANRGNTIYF.

This sequence joins TRBV6-1 and TRBJ2-5; D might be TRBD2 (5 bases). The CDR3 contains 13 residues. Deletions cut 1 base from V and 10 bases from J, with 13 bases between. Germline V gene data show CDR1 as MNHNS and CDR2 as SASEGT. The CDR3 region has the DNA TGTGCCAGCAGTGAAGAGCCGTCTCGGGGCCAGTACTTC. Translation: CASSEEPSRGQYF.

This sequence joins TRBV25-1 and TRBJ2-3; a weak D match, TRBD2 (5 bases). The CDR3 consists of 15 residues. CDR1 and CDR2 (germline): MGHDK, SYGVNS. Trimming stripped 6 bases from V and 6 bases from J, with 19 bases between. CDR3: CASSPGIGQEDTQYF. CDR3 DNA: TGTGCCAGCAGCCCCGGGATTGGGCAGGAGGATACGCAGTATTTT.

In DNA, the CDR3 is TGTGCCAGCAGGCCTCGCCAGGAAGAGGTAAACACCATATATTTT. As protein: CASRPRQEEVNTIYF. The rearrangement links TRBV27 to TRBJ1-3; D is unresolved. The CDR3 is made up of 15 amino acids. Germline CDR1 is MNHEY and CDR2 is SMNVEV (reference sequence). Trimming pared 6 bases from V and 6 bases from J, leaving 18 bases between.

The chain couples TRBV10-3 to TRBJ1-3; D call uncertain. CDR3 length: 14 amino acids. V lost 8 bases and J lost 1, with 12 bases in between. CDR1 and CDR2 (germline): ENHRY, SYGVKD. The CDR3 DNA sequence: TGTGCCATCCGAGAGGCGGCTTCTGGAAACACCATATATTTT. This codes for CAIREAASGNTIYF.

This rearrangement joins TRBV7-9 to TRBJ2-3; 14 bases are shared with TRBD2. The CDR3 runs 15 residues. Germline CDR1 and CDR2: SEHNR and FQNEAQ (reference sequence). Trimming removed 4 bases from V and 7 bases from J; junction bases left unmatched: 4. In DNA, the CDR3 is TGTGCCAGCAGCTCGGGACTAGCGGGAGTATATACGCAGTATTTT. This gives the protein CASSSGLAGVYTQYF.

The rearrangement joins TRBV9 to TRBJ2-1; D gene uncertain. The CDR3 is 14 amino acids. V lost 0 bases to trimming and J lost 5 bases, with 9 bases between them. Germline values: CDR1 SGDLS, CDR2 YYNGEE. The CDR3 DNA reads as TGTGCCAGCAGCGTAGGAGGCACGGACAATGAGCAGTTCTTC. It specifies CASSVGGTDNEQFF.

The chain couples TRBV28 to TRBJ2-7; D gene ambiguous. Germline CDR1 reads MDHEN; CDR2 reads SYDVKM. V dropped 6 bases and J dropped 1 base, with 7 bases sitting between them. This CDR3 spans 12 amino acids. The DNA for the CDR3 is TGTGCCAGCAGGAAGGATTCCTACGAGCAGTACTTC. Amino acid sequence: CASRKDSYEQYF.

The chain combines TRBV10-3 with TRBJ2-1; 8 bases are a match to TRBD2. After removal of 8 bases from V and 9 bases from J, the junction contained 9 bases not matched to a gene. The CDR3 is 13 amino acids. Germline V gene lookup returns CDR1 ENHRY and CDR2 SYGVKD. CDR3 amino acids: CAIGSGLDGEQFF. As DNA, the CDR3 is TGTGCCATCGGTTCGGGACTAGACGGTGAGCAGTTCTTC.

The chain carries TRBV5-1 and TRBJ2-7, with a possible D match to TRBD1 (6 bases). V was cut by 0 bases and J by 5 bases, with 21 bases left in between. The CDR3 consists of 17 residues. Germline loops: CDR1 SGHRS, CDR2 YFSETQ. DNA of the CDR3: TGCGCCAGCAGCTTGGAGGCAGGGGTGGGTTTCGGACACGAGCAGTACTTC. Protein product: CASSLEAGVGFGHEQYF.

The chain links TRBV9 to TRBJ2-2, with D unclear. This CDR3 region has 13 residues. With 0 bases removed from V and 8 bases from J, the gap between germline ends came to 8 bases. The germline V gene has CDR1 SGDLS and CDR2 YYNGEE. The CDR3 loop reads CASSVGLVGELFF. CDR3 sequence (DNA): TGTGCCAGCAGCGTAGGGTTAGTAGGGGAGCTGTTTTTT.

V and J are TRBV7-2 and TRBJ2-3; 8 positions agree with TRBD1. The CDR3 extends over 14 amino acids. Germline V gene data show CDR1 as SGHTA and CDR2 as FQGNSA. V trimming: 1 base; J trimming: 5 bases; junction bases outside the gene matches: 2. CDR3 sequence (DNA): TGTGCCAGCAGCTTAGTGGACAGGGTAGATACGCAGTATTTT. Its translation: CASSLVDRVDTQYF.

This clone was seen only once. This chain uses TRBV6-5 with TRBJ1-5; TRBD1 matches 9 bases. Per germline, CDR1 MNHEY and CDR2 SVGAGI. V dropped 4 bases and J dropped 6; count of bases not matched to a gene: 7. The CDR3 contains 15 residues. CDR3 nucleotides: TGTGCCAGCAGTTCCGGGACAGGGTATAGTCAGCCCCAGCATTTT. As protein: CASSSGTGYSQPQHF.

The V gene is TRBV21-1, the J gene TRBJ1-5. TRBV21-1 is annotated as a pseudogene. The CDR3 contains 16 residues. CDR3 in DNA: TGTGCCAGCAGCAAAGTAGGGGGGTCCAGGGATCAGCCCCAGCATTTT. Protein product: CASSKVGGSRDQPQHF.